The sequence of this T cell receptor beta chain was determined in a study of Graves' ophthalmopathy and Graves' hyperthyroidism. In the study overall: Blood was drawn at initial diagnosis, before any treatment. Whole-study findings and limits: The model's prediction of ophthalmopathy progression had approximately 71% sensitivity and approximately 77% specificity.

V was shortened by 4 bases and J by 0 bases, with 12 bases between the two germline ends. Looked up from germline, CDR1 is MNHEY and CDR2 is SMNVEV (reference sequence). CDR3 length equals 15 residues. A duration under 3 months, NOSPECS ≥4, CAS ≥3 and moderate-to-severe activity characterized the donors with ophthalmopathy. A roughly 9.1 ml volume of fresh peripheral blood provided the PBMCs. As concerns this clonotype: The target antigen is unknown.

RNA served as the template for amplifying TCR beta CDR3 regions. HTBI primers served in a first-round RT-PCR, which a second-round multiplex PCR followed. From the multiplex PCR reads, TCRdb called clonotypes with MiXCR, one entry per CDR3 protein. The sample contains about 150,000 distinct CDR3 sequences, 30% to 45% of which appear only once. This sequence originates from a woman between 40 and 55 years old with Graves' ophthalmopathy. Input material: peripheral blood. The J gene is TRBJ2-5, the V gene TRBV27; D may be TRBD1 (6 bases). CDR3 DNA sequence: TGTGCCAGCAGTTCGGCCGACAGGTACCAAGAGACCCAGTACTTC. It translates to CASSSADRYQETQYF.